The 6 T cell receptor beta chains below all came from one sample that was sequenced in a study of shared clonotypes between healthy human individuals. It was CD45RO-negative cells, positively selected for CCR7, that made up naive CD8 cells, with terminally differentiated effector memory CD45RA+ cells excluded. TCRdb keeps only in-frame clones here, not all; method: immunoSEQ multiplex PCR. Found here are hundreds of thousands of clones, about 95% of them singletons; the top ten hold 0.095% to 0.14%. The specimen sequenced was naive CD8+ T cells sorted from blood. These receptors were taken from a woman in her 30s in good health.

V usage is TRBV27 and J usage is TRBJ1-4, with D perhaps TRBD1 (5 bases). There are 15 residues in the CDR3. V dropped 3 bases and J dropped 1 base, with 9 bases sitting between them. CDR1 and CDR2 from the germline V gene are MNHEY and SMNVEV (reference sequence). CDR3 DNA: TGTGCCAGCAGTTTCGCGGGGGGAACTAATGAAAAACTGTTTTTT. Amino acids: CASSFAGGTNEKLFF.

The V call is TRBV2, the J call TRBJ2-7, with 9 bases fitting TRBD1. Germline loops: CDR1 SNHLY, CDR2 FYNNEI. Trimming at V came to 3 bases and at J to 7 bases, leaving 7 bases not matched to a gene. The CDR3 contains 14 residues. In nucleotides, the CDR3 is TGTGCCAGCAGTGATCGGACAGGGGTTCGGGAGCAGTACTTC. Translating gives CASSDRTGVREQYF.

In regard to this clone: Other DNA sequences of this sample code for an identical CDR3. In DNA form, the CDR3 reads TGTGCCAGCAGTTACTCGAGCGGTCAGCCCCAGCATTTT. This translates into CASSYSSGQPQHF. V is TRBV6-5 and J is TRBJ1-5; D remains ambiguous. The germline gives CDR1 MNHEY, CDR2 SVGAGI. This CDR3 contains 13 residues. V was clipped by 0 bases and J by 6 bases, with 6 bases between them.

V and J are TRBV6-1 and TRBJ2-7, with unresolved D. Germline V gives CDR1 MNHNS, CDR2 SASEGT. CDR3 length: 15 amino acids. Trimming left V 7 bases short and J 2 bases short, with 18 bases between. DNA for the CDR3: TGTGCCAGCAACTCCTCCCCCTTTTTAACCTACGAGCAGTACTTC. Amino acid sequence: CASNSSPFLTYEQYF.

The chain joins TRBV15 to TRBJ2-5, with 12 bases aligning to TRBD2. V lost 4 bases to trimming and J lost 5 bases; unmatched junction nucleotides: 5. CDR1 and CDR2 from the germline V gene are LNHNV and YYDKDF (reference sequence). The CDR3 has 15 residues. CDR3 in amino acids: CATSILTSGSETQYF. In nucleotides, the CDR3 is TGTGCCACCAGCATCCTGACTAGCGGGAGTGAGACCCAGTACTTC.

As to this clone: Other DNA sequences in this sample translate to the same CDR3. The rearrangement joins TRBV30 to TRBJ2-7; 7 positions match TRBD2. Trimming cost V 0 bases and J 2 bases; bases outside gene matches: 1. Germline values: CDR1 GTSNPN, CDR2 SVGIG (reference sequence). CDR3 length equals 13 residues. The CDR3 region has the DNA TGTGCCTGGAGTGTTGCGGGGGCCTACGAGCAGTACTTC. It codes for CAWSVAGAYEQYF.